What follows are 15 T cell receptor beta chains derived from one specimen sequenced in a study of shared T cell receptors in the human thymus. Sequencing was performed with immunoSEQ multiplex PCR; in TCRdb, only in-frame clones are kept and a portion is missing. This table has 55,000 to 75,000 clones, 90% to 95% appearing once. The sequenced material came from thymocytes. Every receptor here comes from a human donor.

J is TRBJ1-6 and V is TRBV28; D gene ambiguous. Per the germline V gene, CDR1 is MDHEN and CDR2 is SYDVKM. Trimming shortened V by 5 bases and J by 8 bases, and 7 bases separated the two germline ends. This CDR3 spans 12 amino acids. The CDR3 is CASSPGDSPLHF. The CDR3 DNA is TGTGCCAGCAGTCCTGGGGATTCACCCCTCCACTTT.

About this clone itself: At one end the junction does not follow the germline gene, possibly because of a read error. V usage is TRBV5-3 and J usage is TRBJ1-4; 7 bases agree with TRBD1. TRBV5-3 is annotated as an ORF whose role is uncertain. This CDR3 is built from 14 residues. CDR3 in DNA: TGTGCCAGCAGCTTTCGACAGGGAGATGAAAAACTGTTTTTT. Protein: CASSFRQGDEKLFF.

The chain employs TRBV15 and TRBJ2-3, with 9 nucleotides matching TRBD1. The CDR3 loop spans 19 amino acids. V lost 3 bases to trimming and J lost 2 bases; unmatched junction nucleotides: 15. Germline V lookup: CDR1 LNHNV, CDR2 YYDKDF (reference sequence). The CDR3 loop reads CATSSEKWVGTGYTDTQYF. The CDR3 nucleotides read TGTGCCACCAGCAGCGAGAAGTGGGTGGGGACAGGGTACACAGATACGCAGTATTTT.

This clone was picked up one time. This chain links TRBV6-5 with TRBJ2-4; D might be TRBD2 (6 bases). V shed 6 bases and J shed 8 bases, with 17 bases lying between them. The CDR3 length is 14 residues. Germline values: CDR1 MNHEY, CDR2 SVGAGI. The CDR3 bases are TGTGCCAGCAGCAGGGACTCCCTTCAAGACATTCAGTACTTC. Translating it yields CASSRDSLQDIQYF.

The chain uses TRBV5-4 and TRBJ1-1; the match to TRBD1 covers 7 bases. The CDR3 spans 13 residues. Trimming removed 4 bases from V and 4 bases from J; junction bases left unmatched: 4. Per the germline V gene, CDR1 is SGHNT and CDR2 is YYREEE (reference sequence). CDR3 sequence (DNA): TGTGCCAGCAGCGTAGACAGGGTCACTGAAGCTTTCTTT. Amino acids: CASSVDRVTEAFF.

The chain employs TRBV5-1 and TRBJ1-2; D might be TRBD1 (6 bases). The length of the CDR3 is 13 residues. The germline V gene encodes CDR1 SGHRS and CDR2 YFSETQ. Trimming shortened V by 7 bases and J by 8 bases, and 18 bases separated the two germline ends. The CDR3 loop is CASQRVPQGGYTF. For the CDR3, the DNA is TGCGCCAGCCAACGCGTCCCACAGGGAGGCTACACCTTC.

The rearrangement uses TRBV11-3 and TRBJ2-3, with a possible D match to TRBD2 (7 bases). The V end was cut by 0 bases, the J end by 2 bases, with 18 bases between. Germline V gene sequence: CDR1 SGHNT, CDR2 YENEEA. CDR3 length: 18 residues. CDR3 residues: CASSLDGRRGPHTDTQYF. The CDR3 DNA sequence: TGTGCCAGCAGCTTAGATGGACGGCGGGGGCCCCACACAGATACGCAGTATTTT. Full variable domain (missing parts from reference TRBV11-3 and TRBJ2-3): EAGVVQSPRYKIIEKKQPVAFWCNPISGHNTLYWYLQNLGQGPELLIRYENEEAVDDSQLPKDRFSAERLKGVDSTLKIQPAELGDSAVYLCASSLDGRRGPHTDTQYFGPGTRLTVL.

V usage is TRBV6-5 and J usage is TRBJ1-1; 7 bases fit TRBD1. V lost 4 bases, J lost 0 bases, and 5 bases stayed unmatched. This CDR3 comprises 15 residues. CDR1 and CDR2 (germline): MNHEY, SVGAGI. The CDR3 region is CASSFRDRMNTEAFF. The CDR3 nucleotides read TGTGCCAGCAGTTTCCGGGACAGAATGAACACTGAAGCTTTCTTT.

This clone has a handful of counts. The rearrangement joins TRBV6-4 to TRBJ1-2; no firm D call. V gave up 0 bases and J gave up 7 bases, with 6 bases separating them. The CDR3 loop spans 12 amino acids. From germline, CDR1 is MRHNA and CDR2 SNTAGT. DNA for the CDR3: TGTGCCAGCAGTGACTCGAGGGCTGGCTACACCTTC. It translates to CASSDSRAGYTF.

This clone is a singleton in its sample. This chain connects TRBV4-3 to TRBJ1-5; D is possibly TRBD1 (5 bases). The CDR3 is 18 amino acids. In germline, CDR1 is LGHNA, CDR2 YSLEER. V gave up 3 bases and J gave up 5 bases, with 23 bases separating them. CDR3 sequence reads: CASSQGLISRATDQPQHF. CDR3 sequence (DNA): TGCGCCAGCAGCCAGGGGTTGATTTCCAGGGCAACCGATCAGCCCCAGCATTTT.

The rearrangement joins TRBV25-1 to TRBJ1-2; D perhaps matches TRBD1 (6 bases). The CDR3 loop spans 12 amino acids. Germline loops: CDR1 MGHDK, CDR2 SYGVNS. V was shortened by 6 bases and J by 10 bases, with 15 bases between the two germline ends. CDR3 coding DNA: TGTGCCAGCAGCGACGGGGGGGGCGACTACACCTTC. Its protein product is CASSDGGGDYTF.

The chain recombines TRBV19 with TRBJ2-5; D could derive from TRBD1 or TRBD2 (5 bases each). The CDR3 extends over 18 amino acids. The ends were cut back, 5 bases at V and 4 bases at J, with 26 bases in the middle. Germline V CDR1 and CDR2: LNHDA, SQIVND (reference sequence). The CDR3: CASSDRDPYLVNVETQYF. The CDR3 coding sequence is TGTGCCAGTAGTGACCGGGACCCCTATCTGGTGAATGTAGAGACCCAGTACTTC.

The gene calls are TRBV6-5 and TRBJ2-1, with D maybe TRBD2 (5 bases). The CDR3 has 15 residues. The ends were cut back, 2 bases at V and 2 bases at J, with 10 bases in the middle. Germline V gives CDR1 MNHEY, CDR2 SVGAGI. The CDR3 bases are TGTGCCAGCAGTTACCGGTTAGCGCCCTACAATGAGCAGTTCTTC. It translates to CASSYRLAPYNEQFF.

The genes are TRBV5-1 and TRBJ2-1; tentative D call: TRBD2 (6 bases). V was clipped by 5 bases and J by 4 bases, with 13 bases between them. The germline V gene has CDR1 SGHRS and CDR2 YFSETQ. This CDR3 spans 14 amino acids. The CDR3 here is CASRLAGYYNEQFF. CDR3 nucleotide sequence: TGCGCCAGCAGACTAGCAGGATATTACAATGAGCAGTTCTTC. Looking up the rest from reference TRBV5-1 and TRBJ2-1 gives the full variable domain: KAGVTQTPRYLIKTRGQQVTLSCSPISGHRSVSWYQQTPGQGLQFLFEYFSETQRNKGNFPGRFSGRQFSNSRSEMNVSTLELGDSALYLCASRLAGYYNEQFFGPGTRLTVL.

The chain uses TRBV5-6 and TRBJ1-2; 8 bases fit TRBD1. V was clipped by 4 bases and J by 4 bases; unmatched bases: 6. CDR1 and CDR2 from the germline V gene are SGHDT and YYEEEE. This CDR3 contains 14 residues. The CDR3 reads CASSLRGLGYGYTF. CDR3 DNA: TGTGCCAGCAGCCTCAGGGGGCTCGGCTATGGCTACACCTTC. Full variable domain (missing parts from reference TRBV5-6 and TRBJ1-2): DAGVTQSPTHLIKTRGQQVTLRCSPKSGHDTVSWYQQALGQGPQFIFQYYEEEERQRGNFPDRFSGHQFPNYSSELNVNALLLGDSALYLCASSLRGLGYGYTFGSGTRLTVV.